Shown below are 32 T cell receptor beta chains from a single sample sequenced in a study of CXCR3-negative and CXCR3-positive naive CD8 T cells. Study observations and caveats: A higher hydrophobicity marked the TRB CDR3s of CXCR3-positive naive cells versus CXCR3-negative naive cells.

These receptors' targets are unknown. Via 5' RACE with UMI labels, TRB cDNA libraries were prepared. TCRdb reprocessed the 5' RACE reads and keeps a single row for each CDR3 protein, giving no DNA. This sample's table has 150,000 to 180,000 distinct CDR3 sequences. The sequenced sample was naive CXCR3+ CD8+ T cells from blood. Subset described: CD45RO-CCR7+CD27+CD95- naive CD8+ T cells expressing CXCR3 (TNR3+). The receptors were sampled from a human donor in good health. Some clones in this sample may be carry-over from other donors' samples.

CDR3 sequence reads: CASRGAGMAAGANVLTF. The chain carries TRBV25-1 and TRBJ2-6; TCRdb returns TRBD2, unconfirmable since there is no DNA. This CDR3 spans 17 amino acids. Germline V gene data show CDR1 as MGHDK and CDR2 as SYGVNS.

V and J are TRBV7-2 and TRBJ2-7. CDR3 length equals 15 residues. The germline CDR1 and CDR2 sequences are SGHTA and FQGNSA. The CDR3 sequence: CASSLAFRSSYEQYF.

The chain links TRBV28 to TRBJ2-2; TCRdb lists TRBD2, though no DNA is available to test this call. Germline V gives CDR1 MDHEN, CDR2 SYDVKM. The length of the CDR3 is 18 residues. The chain's CDR3 is CASSFRLAGGLGTGELFF.

The chain recombines TRBV20-1 with TRBJ1-1; TCRdb returns TRBD1, unconfirmable since there is no DNA. The CDR3 runs 15 residues. Germline values: CDR1 DFQATT, CDR2 SNEGSKA (reference sequence). The CDR3 loop is CSARDAGTGESEAFF.

V gene TRBV7-2 combines with J gene TRBJ2-7; absent DNA, TCRdb's TRBD2 call cannot be checked. Germline lookup yields CDR1 SGHTA and CDR2 FQGNSA. The CDR3 runs to 17 residues. The CDR3 sequence: CASSSGFGGDLSYEQYF.

This chain links TRBV21-1 with TRBJ2-1; there is no DNA to check the TCRdb D call of TRBD2. TRBV21-1 is a recognized pseudogene. The CDR3 loop spans 14 amino acids. This chain's CDR3 is CASSNRGGHNEQFF.

This chain links TRBV5-5 with TRBJ2-2. This CDR3 region has 16 residues. Germline V gives CDR1 SGHKS, CDR2 YYEKEE (reference sequence). This CDR3 is CASSLSSWLNTGELFF.

The chain uses TRBV12-3 or TRBV12-4 and TRBJ2-5; TCRdb gives TRBD2 as the D gene, but with no DNA this cannot be confirmed. The CDR3 loop spans 15 amino acids. The CDR3: CASRQGLAGEETQYF.

The CDR3 here is CSVEGTYGYTF. The J gene is TRBJ1-2, the V gene TRBV29-1. The CDR3 spans 11 residues. Per germline, CDR1 SQVTM and CDR2 ANQGSEA.

This sequence joins TRBV20-1 and TRBJ2-7; TCRdb picks TRBD1, but there is no DNA to check that call. Germline CDR1 reads DFQATT; CDR2 reads SNEGSKA (reference sequence). CDR3 length equals 14 residues. The CDR3 region is CSARDGRQNYEQYF.

The J gene is TRBJ2-7, the V gene TRBV7-9; TCRdb names TRBD2, which stays unverified in the absence of DNA. CDR1 SEHNR and CDR2 FQNEAQ come from the germline V gene (reference sequence). The CDR3 is made up of 17 amino acids. CDR3 protein: CASSPPRLAGVDDEQYF.

V is TRBV7-8 and J is TRBJ1-2; as DNA is missing, the TRBD1 call by TCRdb cannot be tested. CDR1 is SGHVS, CDR2 FQNEAQ, per germline. The CDR3 runs 16 residues. The CDR3 sequence: CASSSVPGQGNYGYTF.

This sequence joins TRBV6-2 or TRBV6-3 and TRBJ1-5. CDR3 length equals 14 residues. Germline values: CDR1 MNHEY, CDR2 SVGEGT. The CDR3 sequence: CASSYAGNNQPQHF.

The chain has TRBV27 and TRBJ2-3; TCRdb's assignment of TRBD2 cannot be checked, as there is no DNA. Germline V gene lookup returns CDR1 MNHEY and CDR2 SMNVEV (reference sequence). The CDR3 is 11 residues long. CDR3 residues: CASREADTLYF.

The gene calls are TRBV2 and TRBJ2-5. Germline CDR1 is SNHLY and CDR2 is FYNNEI. This CDR3 has 15 residues. This chain's CDR3 is CASSEPTSVQETQYF.

The chain uses TRBV12-3 or TRBV12-4 and TRBJ2-7; TCRdb's D gene call, TRBD1, goes unchecked for lack of DNA. The CDR3 is 15 residues long. CDR3 loop: CASSSTGGIFYEQYF.

The V call is TRBV29-1, the J call TRBJ2-7. Germline assignment: CDR1 SQVTM and CDR2 ANQGSEA. The CDR3 has 14 amino acids. The CDR3 is CSVEYRQGTYEQYF.

The chain couples TRBV15 to TRBJ2-2. This CDR3 region has 15 residues. Germline V gene data show CDR1 as LNHNV and CDR2 as YYDKDF (reference sequence). The CDR3 region is CATSRVFSNTGELFF.

The chain recombines TRBV7-9 with TRBJ2-2; the TCRdb call, TRBD2, lacks DNA for checking. The germline V gene encodes CDR1 SEHNR and CDR2 FQNEAQ (reference sequence). The CDR3 is 15 amino acids. The CDR3 sequence is CASSSRDSGAGELFF. Supplemented by reference TRBV7-9 and TRBJ2-2, the full variable domain reads DTGVSQNPRHKITKRGQNVTFRCDPISEHNRLYWYRQTLGQGPEFLTYFQNEAQLEKSRLLSDRFSAERPKGSFSTLEIQRTEQGDSAMYLCASSSRDSGAGELFFGEGSRLTVL.

The chain recombines TRBV29-1 with TRBJ2-1; the D gene TCRdb calls, TRBD1, cannot be checked with no DNA. The CDR3 runs to 15 residues. Germline CDR1 reads SQVTM; CDR2 reads ANQGSEA. CDR3 loop: CSVVFGTSSYNEQFF.

The V gene is TRBV3-1, the J gene TRBJ2-7; TCRdb selects TRBD1, and the lack of DNA leaves this call unchecked. This CDR3 comprises 14 residues. Germline CDR1 LGHDT, CDR2 YNNKEL (reference sequence). The CDR3 loop reads CASSQEWGRDEQYF.

The chain links TRBV27 to TRBJ1-5. The CDR3 runs 13 residues. Germline loops: CDR1 MNHEY, CDR2 SMNVEV (reference sequence). The CDR3 reads CASSWGANQPQHF.

This chain links TRBV11-2 with TRBJ1-1; the D gene TCRdb calls, TRBD1, cannot be checked with no DNA. CDR3 size: 14 residues. CDR1 is SGHAT, CDR2 FQNNGV, per germline. The CDR3 here is CANSSLGGQPEAFF. The whole variable domain, remainder taken from reference TRBV11-2 and TRBJ1-1, is EAGVAQSPRYKIIEKRQSVAFWCNPISGHATLYWYQQILGQGPKLLIQFQNNGVVDDSQLPKDRFSAERLKGVDSTLKIQPAKLEDSAVYLCANSSLGGQPEAFFGQGTRLTVV.

The chain uses TRBV19 and TRBJ2-2; the D gene TCRdb calls, TRBD1, cannot be checked with no DNA. The CDR3 contains 15 residues. Germline-derived CDR1 and CDR2 are LNHDA and SQIVND (reference sequence). Here the CDR3 reads CASSMTGAGTGELFF.

The V and J genes are TRBV12-3 or TRBV12-4 and TRBJ2-1. The CDR3 spans 13 residues. This CDR3 reads CASSFKGNSEQFF.

The chain combines TRBV20-1 with TRBJ1-4. CDR3 length: 17 residues. Germline V gives CDR1 DFQATT, CDR2 SNEGSKA (reference sequence). CDR3 loop: CSARGDDLGATNEKLFF.

This chain joins TRBV7-6 and TRBJ1-1. Germline-derived CDR1 and CDR2 are SGHVS and FNYEAQ. This CDR3 contains 15 residues. The CDR3 region is CASSLVRSENTEAFF.

The genes are TRBV5-1 and TRBJ1-1; TCRdb lists TRBD1, though no DNA is available to test this call. CDR1 SGHRS and CDR2 YFSETQ come from the germline V gene. The CDR3 covers 16 residues. CDR3: CASSPGTGWVNTEAFF.

The rearrangement uses TRBV4-1 and TRBJ1-2; the D call from TCRdb, TRBD1, cannot be confirmed without DNA. The germline V gene has CDR1 MGHRA and CDR2 YSYEKL. The CDR3 is made up of 14 amino acids. CDR3 region: CASSQVTGPGGYTF.

This rearrangement joins TRBV11-2 to TRBJ2-7; TCRdb gives TRBD1 as the D gene, but with no DNA this cannot be confirmed. Looked up from germline, CDR1 is SGHAT and CDR2 is FQNNGV. The CDR3 length is 15 residues. The CDR3 region is CASSLEWAREDEQYF.

The V gene is TRBV6-5, the J gene TRBJ2-5. The germline V gene has CDR1 MNHEY and CDR2 SVGAGI. CDR3 length: 15 residues. The CDR3 loop reads CASSYLGNTQETQYF.

This chain joins TRBV28 and TRBJ1-1; without DNA, the TCRdb call of TRBD1 cannot be checked. CDR1 MDHEN and CDR2 SYDVKM come from the germline V gene. This CDR3 is 14 amino acids long. The CDR3 spells CASSFRGRNTEAFF.